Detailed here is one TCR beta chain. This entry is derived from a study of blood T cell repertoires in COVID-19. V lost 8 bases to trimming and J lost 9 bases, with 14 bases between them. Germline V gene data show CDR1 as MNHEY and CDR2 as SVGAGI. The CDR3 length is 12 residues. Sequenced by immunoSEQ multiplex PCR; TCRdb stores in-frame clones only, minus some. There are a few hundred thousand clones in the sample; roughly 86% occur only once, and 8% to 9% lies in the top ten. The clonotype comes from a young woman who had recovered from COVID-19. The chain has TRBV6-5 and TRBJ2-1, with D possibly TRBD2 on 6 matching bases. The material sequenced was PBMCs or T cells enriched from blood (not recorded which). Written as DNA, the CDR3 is TGTGCCAGCGGGACTCTCTCAAGTGAGCAGTTCTTC. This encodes CASGTLSSEQFF.